These T cell receptor beta chains were read from a single sample in a study of cytomegalovirus exposure and HLA in healthy donors. Data came from immunoSEQ multiplex PCR; TCRdb stores just in-frame clones and leaves some out. Of 40,000 to 60,000 clones detected, about three quarters appear once; the ten largest clones hold less than 9.5%. The sample consisted of PBMCs. These receptors came from a woman between 45 and 60 years old in good health and CMV-seronegative. The CDR3 runs from the conserved cysteine through the conserved F or W. D genes are given only for firm matches. Rows give clone size only sometimes, using once, few, many, or a class for an expanded clone.

>TRBV11-1|-|TRBJ1-2|-
CASSRNRDTDYGYTF
TGTGCCAGCAGCCGAAACCGGGACACTGACTATGGCTACACCTTC
>TRBV5-4|-|TRBJ1-2|-
CASSLERGGLGYTF
TGTGCCAGCAGCCTCGAGAGGGGAGGATTAGGCTACACCTTC
>TRBV15|-|TRBJ2-7|-
CATSRDKGGGYEQYF
TGTGCCACCAGCAGAGATAAGGGAGGGGGGTACGAGCAGTACTTC
>TRBV5-1|-|TRBJ2-7|TRBD1
CASSSRTGGSYEQYF
TGCGCCAGCAGCTCACGGACAGGGGGCTCCTACGAGCAGTACTTC
>TRBV7-2|-|TRBJ2-6|-
CASSLSSGANVLTF
TGTGCCAGCAGCCTGAGCTCTGGGGCCAACGTCCTGACTTTC
>TRBV5-4|once|TRBJ1-6|TRBD1
CASSPQGANNSPLHF
TGTGCCAGCAGCCCACAGGGGGCAAATAATTCACCCCTCCACTTT
>TRBV28|-|TRBJ1-6|-
CASSTLGGSPLHF
TGTGCCAGCAGCACCCTGGGGGGTTCACCCCTCCACTTT
>TRBV9|-|TRBJ2-2|-
CASSQGSGPQTGELFF
TGTGCCAGCAGCCAAGGATCAGGGCCTCAAACCGGGGAGCTGTTTTTT
>TRBV5-1|-|TRBJ2-5|-
CASSTMGTSETQYF
TGCGCCAGCAGCACAATGGGCACCAGTGAGACCCAGTACTTC
>TRBV5-1|few|TRBJ2-2|TRBD1
CASSADRGVTGELFF
TGCGCCAGCAGCGCCGACAGGGGGGTCACCGGGGAGCTGTTTTTT
>TRBV6-1|few|TRBJ2-3|-
CASSVQGGTDTQYF
TGTGCCAGCAGTGTACAGGGTGGGACAGATACGCAGTATTTT
>TRBV4-1|-|TRBJ1-5|-
CASSQEAGPQHF
TGCGCCAGCAGCCAAGAGGCTGGGCCCCAGCATTTT
>TRBV5-6|-|TRBJ1-2|TRBD1
CASSAPGTGDGYTF
TGTGCCAGCAGCGCCCCCGGGACAGGGGATGGCTACACCTTC
>TRBV27|-|TRBJ1-6|-
CASSFAGDRNSPLHF
TGTGCCAGCAGTTTTGCAGGGGACCGGAATTCACCCCTCCACTTT
>TRBV7-9|-|TRBJ1-1|-
CASSPEWANTEAFF
TGTGCCAGCAGCCCCGAATGGGCGAACACTGAAGCTTTCTTT
>TRBV6-6|few|TRBJ2-5|-
CASSEGEETQYF
TGTGCCAGCAGCGAAGGGGAAGAGACCCAGTACTTC
>TRBV19|few|TRBJ2-3|-
CASSIPGTDTQYF
TGTGCCAGTAGTATCCCAGGCACAGATACGCAGTATTTT
>TRBV18|-|TRBJ2-1|TRBD1
CASSQNRDSRDNEQFF
TGTGCCAGCTCGCAAAACCGGGACAGTCGAGACAATGAGCAGTTCTTC
>TRBV28|-|TRBJ1-1|-
CASSFTWGDNTEAFF
TGTGCCAGCAGCTTTACGTGGGGGGACAACACTGAAGCTTTCTTT
>TRBV5-1|few|TRBJ1-2|-
CASSPEGSLYGYTF
TGCGCCAGCAGCCCCGAGGGCAGCCTATATGGCTACACCTTC
>TRBV5-1|-|TRBJ2-3|-
CASSPGGHTDTQYF
TGCGCCAGCAGCCCGGGGGGACACACAGATACGCAGTATTTT
>TRBV28|once|TRBJ2-7|-
CASSPGGSSYEQYF
TGTGCCAGCAGTCCTGGGGGGAGCAGCTACGAGCAGTACTTC
>TRBV28|few|TRBJ1-2|TRBD1
CASRSGQGAAGYTF
TGTGCCAGCAGATCGGGACAGGGGGCGGCGGGCTACACCTTC
>TRBV27|-|TRBJ2-2|-
CASSFPSFGTGELFF
TGTGCCAGCAGTTTCCCCAGCTTCGGGACCGGGGAGCTGTTTTTT
>TRBV6-5|-|TRBJ1-1|-
CASKFGENTEAFF
TGTGCCAGCAAGTTTGGAGAGAACACTGAAGCTTTCTTT
>TRBV2|-|TRBJ2-7|TRBD1
CASKGTGIYEQYF
TGTGCCAGCAAGGGGACAGGCATCTACGAGCAGTACTTC
>TRBV28|-|TRBJ2-5|-
CASSKEPQETQYF
TGTGCCAGCAGTAAAGAGCCTCAAGAGACCCAGTACTTC
>TRBV11-2|-|TRBJ1-1|-
CASSPLGAQHTEAFF
TGTGCCAGCAGCCCATTGGGGGCCCAACACACTGAAGCTTTCTTT